Listed here are 18 T cell receptor beta chains from one sample, sequenced in a study of shared clonotypes between healthy human individuals. Naive CD8 cells comprised CD45RO-negative, CCR7-positively selected cells, excluding terminally differentiated effector memory CD45RA+ cells. The assay was immunoSEQ multiplex PCR, and TCRdb's table has in-frame clones only and misses some. Of about 550,000 clones in the sample, over 95% are singletons; the top ten hold 0.11%. Sequenced: naive CD8+ T cells sorted from blood. Source of these receptors: a woman aged 25 to 39 in good health.

The genes are TRBV27 and TRBJ2-7, with D unresolved. The CDR3 length is 13 residues. V was clipped by 0 bases and J by 8 bases, with 11 bases between them. CDR1 and CDR2 from the germline V gene are MNHEY and SMNVEV (reference sequence). CDR3 in DNA: TGTGCCAGCAGTTTATCCGAGACCACACAGCAGTACTTC. Its protein product is CASSLSETTQQYF.

This chain joins TRBV11-2 and TRBJ1-3; tentatively, D is TRBD1 (5 bases). Per the germline V gene, CDR1 is SGHAT and CDR2 is FQNNGV. This CDR3 has 15 residues. The V end was cut by 5 bases, the J end by 7 bases, with 18 bases between. Here the CDR3 reads CASSPPPNPGNTIYF. For the CDR3, the DNA is TGTGCCAGCAGCCCCCCCCCGAATCCAGGGAACACCATATATTTT.

The chain has TRBV4-1 and TRBJ2-1; maybe TRBD2 (6 bases). The CDR3 sequence is 14 residues long. Germline V CDR1 and CDR2: MGHRA, YSYEKL. The V gene lost 6 bases and the J gene lost 5 bases, with 14 bases spanning the gap. The CDR3 DNA reads as TGCGCCAGCAGTACCCTAGCGTCCGACAATGAGCAGTTCTTC. Translation gives CASSTLASDNEQFF.

The chain couples TRBV5-4 to TRBJ2-1, with a weak D call TRBD2 (6 bases). The CDR3 loop spans 15 amino acids. Looked up from germline, CDR1 is SGHNT and CDR2 is YYREEE (reference sequence). V shed 4 bases and J shed 0 bases, with 11 bases lying between them. CDR3 sequence: CASSQAEGSYNEQFF. The CDR3 DNA reads as TGTGCCAGCAGCCAAGCGGAGGGCTCCTACAATGAGCAGTTCTTC.

This clone was observed a few times. The gene calls are TRBV4-2 and TRBJ2-3; D possibly corresponds to TRBD2 (6 bases). The germline gives CDR1 LGHNA, CDR2 YNFKEQ. The CDR3 has 17 amino acids. V shed 3 bases and J shed 0 bases, with 16 bases lying between them. The DNA for the CDR3 is TGTGCCAGCAGCCAGACTAGTACGCCTGTCAGCACAGATACGCAGTATTTT. Protein: CASSQTSTPVSTDTQYF.

The chain employs TRBV5-5 and TRBJ2-3; D may be TRBD2 (5 bases). The CDR3 sequence is 16 residues long. Germline values: CDR1 SGHKS, CDR2 YYEKEE (reference sequence). Deletions cut 4 bases from V and 2 bases from J, with 17 bases between. CDR3 protein: CASSRRSGGPTDTQYF. CDR3 DNA: TGTGCCAGCAGCCGACGGAGTGGCGGGCCCACAGATACGCAGTATTTT.

This clone was detected a few times. The chain employs TRBV10-1 and TRBJ1-3; D uncertain. Germline assignment: CDR1 WNHNN and CDR2 SYGVQD (reference sequence). The CDR3 is 13 residues long. The V end lost 2 bases, the J end lost 3 bases, and 5 bases lay between the germline ends. In DNA form, the CDR3 reads TGCGCCAGCAGTGAGGCAAATGGAAACACCATATATTTT. It codes for CASSEANGNTIYF.

The V call is TRBV19, the J call TRBJ2-7; D is ambiguous. The V gene lost 5 bases and the J gene lost 0 bases, with 8 bases spanning the gap. In germline, CDR1 is LNHDA, CDR2 SQIVND (reference sequence). The CDR3 runs to 13 residues. The CDR3 coding sequence is TGTGCCAGTAGTCAGCAGGTCTCCTACGAGCAGTACTTC. This codes for CASSQQVSYEQYF.

The chain joins TRBV28 to TRBJ2-7; 7 bases align to TRBD2. There are 13 residues in the CDR3. The J segment lost 7 bases and the V segment lost 2 bases, leaving 5 bases of the junction unmatched. Per germline, CDR1 MDHEN and CDR2 SYDVKM. The CDR3 region is CASSLLLAREQYF. In DNA, the CDR3 is TGTGCCAGCAGTTTACTACTAGCGAGGGAGCAGTACTTC.

The V and J genes are TRBV27 and TRBJ1-1; D remains ambiguous. CDR3 length: 13 amino acids. V lost 5 bases and J 6 bases, leaving 13 bases between the germline ends. Germline CDR1 and CDR2: MNHEY and SMNVEV (reference sequence). CDR3 coding DNA: TGTGCCAGCAGTCTCCTGGGGAGGGCTGAAGCTTTCTTT. Its protein product is CASSLLGRAEAFF.

The chain is built from TRBV6-5 and TRBJ2-1; 11 bases match TRBD1. V dropped 10 bases and J dropped 7; count of bases not matched to a gene: 6. This CDR3 is built from 13 residues. The germline gives CDR1 MNHEY, CDR2 SVGAGI. CDR3 DNA: TGTGCCACCCAGGACAGGGGGCCTAATGAGCAGTTCTTC. It translates to CATQDRGPNEQFF.

This rearrangement joins TRBV19 to TRBJ2-7; D unresolved. Trimming stripped 4 bases from V and 2 bases from J, with 9 bases between. Germline V gene sequence: CDR1 LNHDA, CDR2 SQIVND (reference sequence). The CDR3 totals 13 residues. The CDR3 spells CASSSAVAYEQYF. The CDR3 DNA follows: TGTGCCAGTAGTAGCGCGGTAGCCTACGAGCAGTACTTC.

V usage is TRBV29-1 and J usage is TRBJ2-7; D possibly uses TRBD1 or TRBD2 (5 bases each). Trimming took off 4 bases at V and 0 bases at J, with 16 bases between the two ends. CDR3 length: 15 residues. Germline V CDR1 and CDR2: SQVTM, ANQGSEA. Written as DNA, the CDR3 is TGCAGCGTTGTGGGGACCCCTCTTCGCTCCTACGAGCAGTACTTC. It codes for CSVVGTPLRSYEQYF.

This sequence joins TRBV6-5 and TRBJ2-7; 8 bases fit TRBD2. The V segment lost 10 bases and the J segment 0 bases; nucleotides outside the gene matches: 8. The CDR3 has 14 residues. From germline, CDR1 is MNHEY and CDR2 SVGAGI. This chain's CDR3 is CAIAAGGGSYEQYF. Here the CDR3 DNA reads TGTGCCATAGCCGCGGGAGGAGGCTCCTACGAGCAGTACTTC.

On this clone itself: In the same sample, other DNA sequences code for this CDR3. The genes are TRBV28 and TRBJ1-1, with D unclear. The CDR3 has 13 residues. Germline V lookup: CDR1 MDHEN, CDR2 SYDVKM. Trimming left V 5 bases short and J 3 bases short, with 10 bases between. CDR3 in amino acids: CASSLLGYTEAFF. The CDR3 coding sequence is TGTGCCAGCAGTCTCCTGGGGTACACTGAAGCTTTCTTT.

The V call is TRBV4-1, the J call TRBJ2-7; the match to TRBD2 covers 9 bases. The CDR3 consists of 18 residues. Germline assignment: CDR1 MGHRA and CDR2 YSYEKL. The ends lost 0 bases at V and 0 bases at J; junction bases unmatched: 9. CDR3 residues: CASSQDSPAGGDSYEQYF. CDR3 bases: TGCGCCAGCAGCCAAGATTCCCCAGCGGGAGGCGACTCCTACGAGCAGTACTTC.

The chain is built from TRBV27 and TRBJ2-7; 11 bases line up with TRBD2. Trimming took 4 bases from V and 1 from J; bases not matched to a gene: 9. In germline, CDR1 is MNHEY, CDR2 SMNVEV (reference sequence). This CDR3 spans 17 amino acids. CDR3 sequence reads: CASSSPHSGRVSYEQYF. The CDR3 DNA follows: TGTGCCAGCAGTTCCCCCCATAGCGGGAGGGTGTCCTACGAGCAGTACTTC.

The CDR3 nucleotides are TGTGCCAGCAGTGACAGTCTAGCGGGAGGGGAATACGAGACCCAGTACTTC. Amino acid sequence: CASSDSLAGGEYETQYF. The J gene is TRBJ2-5, the V gene TRBV2; 12 bases match TRBD2. The CDR3 spans 17 residues. The germline V gene has CDR1 SNHLY and CDR2 FYNNEI. V lost 3 bases, J lost 5 bases, and 10 bases stayed unmatched.